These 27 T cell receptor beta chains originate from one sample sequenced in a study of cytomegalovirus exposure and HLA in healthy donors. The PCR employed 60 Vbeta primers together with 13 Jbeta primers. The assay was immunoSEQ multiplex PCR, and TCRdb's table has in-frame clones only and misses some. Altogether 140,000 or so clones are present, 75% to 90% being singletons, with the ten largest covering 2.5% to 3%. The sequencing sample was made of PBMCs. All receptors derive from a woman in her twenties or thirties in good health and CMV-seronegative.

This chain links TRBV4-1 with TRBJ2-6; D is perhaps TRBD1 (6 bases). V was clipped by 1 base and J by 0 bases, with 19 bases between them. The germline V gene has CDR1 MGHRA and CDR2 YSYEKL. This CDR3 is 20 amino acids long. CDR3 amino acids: CASSQGTASAILSGANVLTF. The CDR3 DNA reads TGCGCCAGCAGCCAAGGGACAGCTTCCGCCATCCTCTCTGGGGCCAACGTCCTGACTTTC.

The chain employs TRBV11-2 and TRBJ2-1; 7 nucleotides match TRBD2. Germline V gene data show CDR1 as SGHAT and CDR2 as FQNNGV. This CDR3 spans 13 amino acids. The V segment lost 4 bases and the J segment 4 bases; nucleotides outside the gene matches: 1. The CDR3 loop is CASSWGGYNEQFF. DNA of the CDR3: TGTGCCAGCAGCTGGGGGGGGTACAATGAGCAGTTCTTC.

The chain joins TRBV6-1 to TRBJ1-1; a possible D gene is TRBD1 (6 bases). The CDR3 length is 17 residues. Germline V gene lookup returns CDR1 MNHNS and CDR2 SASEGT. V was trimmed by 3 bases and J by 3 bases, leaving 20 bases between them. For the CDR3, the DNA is TGTGCCAGCAGTGATCCGGCGGGGGGCCTTTTCTACACTGAAGCTTTCTTT. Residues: CASSDPAGGLFYTEAFF.

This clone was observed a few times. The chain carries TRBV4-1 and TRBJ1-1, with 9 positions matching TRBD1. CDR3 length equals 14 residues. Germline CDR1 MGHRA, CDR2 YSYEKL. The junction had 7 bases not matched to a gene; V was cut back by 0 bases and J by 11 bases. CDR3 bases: TGCGCCAGCAGCCAAGATCCCCGGGACAGGGAGGCTTTCTTT. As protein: CASSQDPRDREAFF.

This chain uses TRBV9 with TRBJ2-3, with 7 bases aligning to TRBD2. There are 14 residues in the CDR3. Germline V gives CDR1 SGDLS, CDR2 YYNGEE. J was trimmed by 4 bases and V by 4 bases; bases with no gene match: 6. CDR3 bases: TGTGCCAGCAGCTTCAGCGGGGAAGCAGATACGCAGTATTTT. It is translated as CASSFSGEADTQYF.

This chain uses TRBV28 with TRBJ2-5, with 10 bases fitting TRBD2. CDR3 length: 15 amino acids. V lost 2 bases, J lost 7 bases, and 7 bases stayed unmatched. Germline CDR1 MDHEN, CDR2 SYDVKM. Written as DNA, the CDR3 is TGTGCCAGCAGTTTACCAGCGGGAGGGCGAGTGACCCAGTACTTC. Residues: CASSLPAGGRVTQYF.

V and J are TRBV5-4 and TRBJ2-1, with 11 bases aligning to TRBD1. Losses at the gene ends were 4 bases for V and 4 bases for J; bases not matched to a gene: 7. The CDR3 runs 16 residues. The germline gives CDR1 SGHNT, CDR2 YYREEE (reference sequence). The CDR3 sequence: CASSPRTGGVYNEQFF. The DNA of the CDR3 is TGTGCCAGCAGCCCTAGGACAGGGGGCGTTTACAATGAGCAGTTCTTC.

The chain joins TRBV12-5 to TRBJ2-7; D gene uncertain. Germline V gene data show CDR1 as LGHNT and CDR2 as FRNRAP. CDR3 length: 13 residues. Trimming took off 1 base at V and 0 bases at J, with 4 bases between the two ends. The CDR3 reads CASGLGLSYEQYF. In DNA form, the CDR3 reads TGTGCTAGTGGTTTGGGGCTCTCCTACGAGCAGTACTTC. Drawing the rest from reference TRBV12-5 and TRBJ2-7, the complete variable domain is DARVTQTPRHKVTEMGQEVTMRCQPILGHNTVFWYRQTMMQGLELLAYFRNRAPLDDSGMPKDRFSAEMPDATLATLKIQPSEPRDSAVYFCASGLGLSYEQYFGPGTRLTVT.

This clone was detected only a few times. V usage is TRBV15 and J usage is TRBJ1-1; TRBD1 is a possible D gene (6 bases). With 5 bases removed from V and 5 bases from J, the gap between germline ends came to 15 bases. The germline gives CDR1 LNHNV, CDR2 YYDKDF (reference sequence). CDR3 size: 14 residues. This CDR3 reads CATSSGVKWTEAFF. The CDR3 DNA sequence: TGTGCCACCAGCTCAGGGGTGAAGTGGACTGAAGCTTTCTTT. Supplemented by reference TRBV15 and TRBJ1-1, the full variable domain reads DAMVIQNPRYQVTQFGKPVTLSCSQTLNHNVMYWYQQKSSQAPKLLFHYYDKDFNNEADTPDNFQSRRPNTSFCFLDIRSPGLGDTAMYLCATSSGVKWTEAFFGQGTRLTVV.

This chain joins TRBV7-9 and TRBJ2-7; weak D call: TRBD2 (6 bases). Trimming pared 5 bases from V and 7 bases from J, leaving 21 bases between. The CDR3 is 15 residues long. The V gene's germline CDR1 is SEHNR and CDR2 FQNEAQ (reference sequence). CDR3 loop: CASSLSGTLAGEQYF. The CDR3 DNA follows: TGTGCCAGCAGCCTATCCGGGACTCTCGCTGGAGAGCAGTACTTC.

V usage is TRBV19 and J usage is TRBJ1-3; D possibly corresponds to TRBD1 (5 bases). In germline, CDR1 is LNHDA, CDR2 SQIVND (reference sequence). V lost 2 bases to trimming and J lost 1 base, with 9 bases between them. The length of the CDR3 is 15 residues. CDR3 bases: TGTGCCAGTAGTATAAACCGACAGTCTGGAAACACCATATATTTT. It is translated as CASSINRQSGNTIYF. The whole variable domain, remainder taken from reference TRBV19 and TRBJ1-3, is DGGITQSPKYLFRKEGQNVTLSCEQNLNHDAMYWYRQDPGQGLRLIYYSQIVNDFQKGDIAEGYSVSREKKESFPLTVTSAQKNPTAFYLCASSINRQSGNTIYFGEGSWLTVV.

DNA for the CDR3: TGTGCCAGCAAGCTACTAGCGGGAGGGCCTGACATTCAGTACTTC. It codes for CASKLLAGGPDIQYF. The chain combines TRBV5-6 with TRBJ2-4, with 13 bases aligning to TRBD2. This CDR3 has 15 amino acids. In germline, CDR1 is SGHDT, CDR2 YYEEEE. The trim removed 6 bases at V and 8 bases at J, leaving 8 bases unmatched.

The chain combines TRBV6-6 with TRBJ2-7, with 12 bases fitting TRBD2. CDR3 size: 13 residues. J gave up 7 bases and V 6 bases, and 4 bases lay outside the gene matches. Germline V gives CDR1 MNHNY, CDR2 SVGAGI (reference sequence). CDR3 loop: CASRLAGGLEQYF. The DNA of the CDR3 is TGTGCCAGCAGACTAGCGGGAGGTCTGGAGCAGTACTTC.

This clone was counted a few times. The CDR3 DNA reads as TGTGCCAGCAGTGCCGGGACAGGGGAATCACCCCTCCACTTT. Translated, it gives CASSAGTGESPLHF. The V call is TRBV6-1, the J call TRBJ1-6; the match to TRBD1 covers 10 bases. This CDR3 is built from 14 residues. V lost 4 bases and J lost 10; bases outside the gene matches: 4. The germline V gene has CDR1 MNHNS and CDR2 SASEGT.

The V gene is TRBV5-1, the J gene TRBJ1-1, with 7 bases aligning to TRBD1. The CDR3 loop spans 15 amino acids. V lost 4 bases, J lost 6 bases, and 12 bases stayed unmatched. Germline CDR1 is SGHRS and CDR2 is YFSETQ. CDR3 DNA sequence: TGCGCCAGCAGCGCAGGATTTGACAGGGTCCCTGAAGCTTTCTTT. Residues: CASSAGFDRVPEAFF.

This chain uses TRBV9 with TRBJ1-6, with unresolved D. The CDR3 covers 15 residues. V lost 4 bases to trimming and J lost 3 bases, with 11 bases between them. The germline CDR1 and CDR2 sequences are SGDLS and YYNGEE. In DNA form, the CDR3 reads TGTGCCAGCAGCCCTAACCGGGGCTATAATTCACCCCTCCACTTT. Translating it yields CASSPNRGYNSPLHF.

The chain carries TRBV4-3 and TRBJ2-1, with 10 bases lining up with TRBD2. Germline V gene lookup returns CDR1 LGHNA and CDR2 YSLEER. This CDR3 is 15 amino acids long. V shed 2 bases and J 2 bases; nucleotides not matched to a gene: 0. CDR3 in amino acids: CASSQSGGAYNEQFF. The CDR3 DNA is TGCGCCAGCAGCCAAAGCGGGGGGGCCTACAATGAGCAGTTCTTC.

The CDR3 DNA is TGTGCCTGGAGTGTACTCTACTCTAGCCGCACTGAAGCTTTCTTT. It encodes CAWSVLYSSRTEAFF. The V call is TRBV30, the J call TRBJ1-1; the D is unclear. The CDR3 spans 15 residues. Germline V lookup: CDR1 GTSNPN, CDR2 SVGIG (reference sequence). V lost 0 bases to trimming and J lost 4 bases, with 15 bases between them.

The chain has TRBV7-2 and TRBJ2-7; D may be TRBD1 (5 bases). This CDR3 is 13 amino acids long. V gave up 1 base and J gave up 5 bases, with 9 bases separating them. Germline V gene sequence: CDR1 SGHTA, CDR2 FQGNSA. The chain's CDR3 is CASSLGQFNEQYF. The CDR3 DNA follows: TGTGCCAGCAGCTTAGGACAGTTCAACGAGCAGTACTTC.

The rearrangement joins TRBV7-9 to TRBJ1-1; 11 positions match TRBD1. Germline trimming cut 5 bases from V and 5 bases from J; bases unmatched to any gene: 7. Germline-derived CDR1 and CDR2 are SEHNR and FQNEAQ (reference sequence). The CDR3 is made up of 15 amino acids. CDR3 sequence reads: CASSQDRGPDTEAFF. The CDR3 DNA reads TGTGCCAGCAGCCAGGACAGGGGGCCAGATACTGAAGCTTTCTTT.

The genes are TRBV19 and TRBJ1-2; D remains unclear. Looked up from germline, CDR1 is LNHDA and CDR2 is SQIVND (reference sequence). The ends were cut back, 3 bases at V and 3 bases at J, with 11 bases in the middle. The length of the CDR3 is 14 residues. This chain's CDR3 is CASSILREDYGYTF. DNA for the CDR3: TGTGCCAGTAGTATCCTTCGGGAGGACTATGGCTACACCTTC.

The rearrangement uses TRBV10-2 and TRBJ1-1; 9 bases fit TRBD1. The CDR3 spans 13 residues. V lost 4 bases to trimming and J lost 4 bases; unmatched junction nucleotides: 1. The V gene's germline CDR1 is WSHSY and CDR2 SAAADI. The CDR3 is CASSGQGVTEAFF. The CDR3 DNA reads TGCGCCAGCAGTGGACAGGGGGTCACTGAAGCTTTCTTT.

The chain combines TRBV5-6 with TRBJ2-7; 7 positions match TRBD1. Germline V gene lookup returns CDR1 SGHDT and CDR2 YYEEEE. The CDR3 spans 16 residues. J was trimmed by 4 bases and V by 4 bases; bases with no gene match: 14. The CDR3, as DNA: TGTGCCAGCAGCCGCCGGGGCACAGGGGATTTTTACGAGCAGTACTTC. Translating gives CASSRRGTGDFYEQYF.

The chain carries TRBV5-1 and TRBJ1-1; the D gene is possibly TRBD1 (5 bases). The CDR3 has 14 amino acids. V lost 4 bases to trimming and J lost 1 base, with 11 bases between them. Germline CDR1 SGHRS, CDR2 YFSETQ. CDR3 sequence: CASSPATGNTEAFF. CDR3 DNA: TGCGCCAGCAGCCCAGCTACAGGGAACACTGAAGCTTTCTTT.

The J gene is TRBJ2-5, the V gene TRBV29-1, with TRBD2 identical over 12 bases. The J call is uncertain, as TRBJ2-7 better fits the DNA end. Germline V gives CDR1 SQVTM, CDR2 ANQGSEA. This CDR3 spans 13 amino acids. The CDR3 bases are TGCAGCGCCCTAGCGGGGGGGAATCACGAGCAGTACTTC. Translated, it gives CSALAGGNHEQYF.

The CDR3 is CASKARTDQPQHF. CDR3 nucleotides: TGTGCCAGCAAGGCCCGCACAGATCAGCCCCAGCATTTT. This rearrangement joins TRBV2 to TRBJ1-5, with D unresolved. V lost 7 bases to trimming and J lost 5 bases, with 12 bases between them. This CDR3 is 13 amino acids long. CDR1 is SNHLY, CDR2 FYNNEI, per germline.

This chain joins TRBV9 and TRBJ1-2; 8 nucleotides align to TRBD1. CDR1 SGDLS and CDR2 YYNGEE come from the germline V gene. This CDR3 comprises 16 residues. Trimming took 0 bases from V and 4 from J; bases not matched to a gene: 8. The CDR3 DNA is TGTGCCAGCAGCGTAGATTATTTTGACAGGGGCTATGGCTACACCTTC. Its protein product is CASSVDYFDRGYGYTF.